This is a list of T cell receptor beta chains from one sample in a study of neoadjuvant anti-PD-1 for oral cavity cancer. Clones were sequenced by immunoSEQ multiplex PCR, and TCRdb holds only the in-frame ones, with some missing. The sample yields tens of thousands of clones, roughly 84% seen once. Sequenced material: PBMCs, taken after nivolumab (anti-PD-1) treatment. These TCRs come from a person aged 35 to 85 with oral cavity squamous cell carcinoma. Both conserved end residues are part of each CDR3. A D gene is named only where the DNA matches it firmly.

D gene	J gene	V gene	CDR3 DNA	CDR3 protein
-	TRBJ2-7	TRBV21-1	TGTGCCAGCAGCAAACCCACGAGACTAGCGAGACGCTACGAGCAGTACTTC	CASSKPTRLARRYEQYF
-	TRBJ2-6	TRBV28	TGTGCCAGCAGTTTGTTGTCTGGGGCCAACGTCCTGACTTTC	CASSLLSGANVLTF
-	TRBJ2-7	TRBV5-6	TGTGCCAGCAGCTACATGGGGGAGCAGTACTTC	CASSYMGEQYF
TRBD2	TRBJ2-5	TRBV5-6	TGTGCCAGCAGCTTGCGGGGGGAAGAGACCCAGTACTTC	CASSLRGEETQYF
-	TRBJ2-1	TRBV13	TGTGCCAGCAGCTTGGGCTCGGGTGGGTACAATGAGCAGTTCTTC	CASSLGSGGYNEQFF
TRBD2	TRBJ2-1	TRBV11-3	TGTGCCAGCAGCTTAACTAGCGGGACTGAGCAGTTCTTC	CASSLTSGTEQFF
-	TRBJ1-1	TRBV5-1	TGCGCCAGCAGCTTGGGGCCAGAGTACACTGAAGCTTTCTTT	CASSLGPEYTEAFF
TRBD2	TRBJ2-7	TRBV4-2	TGTGCCAGCAGCCAAGATCTAGCGGCAGGGACCCGCCTCCCCAAGCAGTACTTC	CASSQDLAAGTRLPKQYF
TRBD2	TRBJ2-1	TRBV7-9	TGTGCCAGCAGCATAGCGGGACTCTACAATGAGCAGTTCTTC	CASSIAGLYNEQFF
-	TRBJ1-1	TRBV5-6	TGTGCCAGCAGCTTGGGAACCCCTGAAGCTTTCTTT	CASSLGTPEAFF
TRBD2	TRBJ2-7	TRBV14	TGTGCCAGCAGCCAGCCGGGACTAGCGGGAGAAAGGTACTTC	CASSQPGLAGERYF
-	TRBJ1-1	TRBV6-5	TGTGCCAGTTTTCCACCAGGGAGGAACACTGAAGCTTTCTTT	CASFPPGRNTEAFF
-	TRBJ1-1	TRBV9	TGTGCCAGCAGCCCCCAGTACACTGAAGCTTTCTTT	CASSPQYTEAFF
-	TRBJ2-1	TRBV15	TGTGCCACCAGCAGAGGCAGGGAGAGGGGCAATGAGCAGTTCTTC	CATSRGRERGNEQFF
-	TRBJ1-1	TRBV7-9	TGTGCCAGCAGCTTAGGGACGGTGAACACTGAAGCTTTCTTT	CASSLGTVNTEAFF
-	TRBJ1-5	TRBV6-6	TGTGCCAGCAGTTTAGCGGGCAATCAGCCCCAGCATTTT	CASSLAGNQPQHF
-	TRBJ2-2	TRBV6-5	TGTGCCAGCAGACAGGACACCGCGGGGACCGGGGAGCTGTTTTTT	CASRQDTAGTGELFF